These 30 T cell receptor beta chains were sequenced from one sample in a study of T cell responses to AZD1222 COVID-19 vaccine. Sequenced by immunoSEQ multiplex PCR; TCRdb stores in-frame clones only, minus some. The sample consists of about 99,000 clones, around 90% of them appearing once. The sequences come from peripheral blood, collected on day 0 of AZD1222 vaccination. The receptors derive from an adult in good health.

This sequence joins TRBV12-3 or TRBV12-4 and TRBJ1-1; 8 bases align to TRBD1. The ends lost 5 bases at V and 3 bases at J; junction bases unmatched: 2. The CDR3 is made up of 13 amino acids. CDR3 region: CASSLTGDTEAFF. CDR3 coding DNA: TGTGCCAGCAGTCTGACAGGGGACACTGAAGCTTTCTTT.

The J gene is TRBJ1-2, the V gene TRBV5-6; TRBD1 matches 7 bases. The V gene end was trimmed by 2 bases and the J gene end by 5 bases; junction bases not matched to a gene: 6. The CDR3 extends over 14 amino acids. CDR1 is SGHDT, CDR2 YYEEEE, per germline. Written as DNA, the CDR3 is TGTGCCAGCAGCTTCCGACAGGGCCGGTATGGCTACACCTTC. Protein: CASSFRQGRYGYTF. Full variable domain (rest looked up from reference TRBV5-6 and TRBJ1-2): DAGVTQSPTHLIKTRGQQVTLRCSPKSGHDTVSWYQQALGQGPQFIFQYYEEEERQRGNFPDRFSGHQFPNYSSELNVNALLLGDSALYLCASSFRQGRYGYTFGSGTRLTVV.

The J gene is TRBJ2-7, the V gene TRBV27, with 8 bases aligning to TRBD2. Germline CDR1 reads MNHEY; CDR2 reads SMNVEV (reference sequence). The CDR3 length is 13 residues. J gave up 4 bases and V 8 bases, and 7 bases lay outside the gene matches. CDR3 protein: CASAATSGYEQYF. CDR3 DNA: TGTGCCAGCGCTGCTACTAGCGGTTACGAGCAGTACTTC.

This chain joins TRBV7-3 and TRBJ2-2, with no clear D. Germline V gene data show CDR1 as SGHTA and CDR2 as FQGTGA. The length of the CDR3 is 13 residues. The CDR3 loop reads CASGGVGTGELFF. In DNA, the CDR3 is TGTGCGTCAGGTGGGGTCGGGACCGGGGAGCTGTTTTTT.

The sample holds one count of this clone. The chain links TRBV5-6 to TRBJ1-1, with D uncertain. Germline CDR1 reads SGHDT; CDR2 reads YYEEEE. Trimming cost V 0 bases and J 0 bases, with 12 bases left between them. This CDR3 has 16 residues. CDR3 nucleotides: TGTGCCAGCAGCTTGGATCCAAAAGGGATGAACACTGAAGCTTTCTTT. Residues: CASSLDPKGMNTEAFF.

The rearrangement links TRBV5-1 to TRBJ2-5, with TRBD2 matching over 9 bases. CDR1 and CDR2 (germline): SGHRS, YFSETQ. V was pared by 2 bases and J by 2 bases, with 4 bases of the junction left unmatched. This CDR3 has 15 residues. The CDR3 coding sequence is TGCGCCAGCAGCTTCGGACTAGCGTTACAAGAGACCCAGTACTTC. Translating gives CASSFGLALQETQYF.

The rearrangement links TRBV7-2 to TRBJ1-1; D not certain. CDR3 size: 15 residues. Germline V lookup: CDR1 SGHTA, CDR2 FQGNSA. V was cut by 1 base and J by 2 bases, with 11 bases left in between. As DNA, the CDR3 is TGTGCCAGCAGCTTAGATCACAGCAGCAACACTGAAGCTTTCTTT. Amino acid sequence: CASSLDHSSNTEAFF.

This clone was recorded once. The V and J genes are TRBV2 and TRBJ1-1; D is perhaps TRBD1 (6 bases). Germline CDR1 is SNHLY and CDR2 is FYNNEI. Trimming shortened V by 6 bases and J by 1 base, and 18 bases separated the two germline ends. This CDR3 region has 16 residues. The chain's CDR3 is CASRVRGAGSNTEAFF. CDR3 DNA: TGTGCCAGCAGGGTTAGGGGGGCCGGGTCGAACACTGAAGCTTTCTTT.

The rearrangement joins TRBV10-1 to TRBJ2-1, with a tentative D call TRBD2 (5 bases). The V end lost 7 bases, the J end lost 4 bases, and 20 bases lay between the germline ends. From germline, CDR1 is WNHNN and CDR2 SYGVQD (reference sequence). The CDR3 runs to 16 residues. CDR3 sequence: CASIVRQWESYNEQFF. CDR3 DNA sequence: TGCGCCAGCATTGTACGTCAGTGGGAGTCTTACAATGAGCAGTTCTTC.

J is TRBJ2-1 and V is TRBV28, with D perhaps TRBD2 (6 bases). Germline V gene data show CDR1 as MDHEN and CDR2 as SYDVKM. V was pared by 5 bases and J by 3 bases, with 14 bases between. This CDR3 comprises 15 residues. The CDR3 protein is CASSTGGIGYNEQFF. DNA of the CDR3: TGTGCCAGCAGTACCGGGGGTATCGGCTACAATGAGCAGTTCTTC.

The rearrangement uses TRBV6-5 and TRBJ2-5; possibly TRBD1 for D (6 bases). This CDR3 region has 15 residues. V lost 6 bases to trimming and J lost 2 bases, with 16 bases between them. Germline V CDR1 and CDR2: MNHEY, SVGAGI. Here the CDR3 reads CASSPDTTGQETQYF. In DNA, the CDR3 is TGTGCCAGCAGCCCAGATACGACAGGTCAAGAGACCCAGTACTTC.

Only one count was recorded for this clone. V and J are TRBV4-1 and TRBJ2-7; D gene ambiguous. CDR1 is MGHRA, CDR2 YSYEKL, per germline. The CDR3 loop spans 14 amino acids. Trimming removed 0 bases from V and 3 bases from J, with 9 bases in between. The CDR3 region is CASSQDPSSYEQYF. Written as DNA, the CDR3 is TGCGCCAGCAGCCAAGATCCATCCAGCTACGAGCAGTACTTC.

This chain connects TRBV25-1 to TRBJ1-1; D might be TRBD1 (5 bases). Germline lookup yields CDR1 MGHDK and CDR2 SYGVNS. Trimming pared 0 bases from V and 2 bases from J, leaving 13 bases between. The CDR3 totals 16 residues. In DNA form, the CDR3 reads TGTGCCAGCAGTGAATATCGGGCAGGGTCCAACACTGAAGCTTTCTTT. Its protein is CASSEYRAGSNTEAFF. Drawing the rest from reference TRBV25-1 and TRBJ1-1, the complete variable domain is EADIYQTPRYLVIGTGKKITLECSQTMGHDKMYWYQQDPGMELHLIHYSYGVNSTEKGDLSSESTVSRIRTEHFPLTLESARPSHTSQYLCASSEYRAGSNTEAFFGQGTRLTVV.

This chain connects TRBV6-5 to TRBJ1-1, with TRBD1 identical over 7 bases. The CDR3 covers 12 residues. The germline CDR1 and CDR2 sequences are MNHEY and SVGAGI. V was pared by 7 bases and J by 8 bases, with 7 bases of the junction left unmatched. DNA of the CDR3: TGTGCCAGCATTCTCCTCAGGGGGGAAGCTTTCTTT. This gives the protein CASILLRGEAFF.

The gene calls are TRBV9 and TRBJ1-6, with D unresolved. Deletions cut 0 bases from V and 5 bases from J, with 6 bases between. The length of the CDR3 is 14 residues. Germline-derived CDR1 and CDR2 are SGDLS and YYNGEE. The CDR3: CASSVAGHNSPLHF. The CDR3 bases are TGTGCCAGCAGCGTAGCTGGCCATAATTCACCCCTCCACTTT.

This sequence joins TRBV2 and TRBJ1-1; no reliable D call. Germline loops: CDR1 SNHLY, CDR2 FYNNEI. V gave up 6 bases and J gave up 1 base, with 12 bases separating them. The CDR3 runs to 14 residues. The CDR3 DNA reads TGTGCCAGCAGCGTAGCTCCGGAGAACACTGAAGCTTTCTTT. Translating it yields CASSVAPENTEAFF. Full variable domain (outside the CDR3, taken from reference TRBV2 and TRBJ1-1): EPEVTQTPSHQVTQMGQEVILRCVPISNHLYFYWYRQILGQKVEFLVSFYNNEISEKSEIFDDQFSVERPDGSNFTLKIRSTKLEDSAMYFCASSVAPENTEAFFGQGTRLTVV.

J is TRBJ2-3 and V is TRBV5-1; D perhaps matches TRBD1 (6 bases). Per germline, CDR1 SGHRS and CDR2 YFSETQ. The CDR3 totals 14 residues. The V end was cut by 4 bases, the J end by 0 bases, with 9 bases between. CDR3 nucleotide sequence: TGCGCCAGCAGCCTACAGGGAAGCACAGATACGCAGTATTTT. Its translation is CASSLQGSTDTQYF.

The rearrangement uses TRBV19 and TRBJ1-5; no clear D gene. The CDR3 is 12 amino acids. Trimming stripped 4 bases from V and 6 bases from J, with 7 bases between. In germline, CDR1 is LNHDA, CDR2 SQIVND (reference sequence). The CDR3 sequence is CASSTQVQPQHF. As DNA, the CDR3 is TGTGCCAGTAGTACTCAGGTTCAGCCCCAGCATTTT.

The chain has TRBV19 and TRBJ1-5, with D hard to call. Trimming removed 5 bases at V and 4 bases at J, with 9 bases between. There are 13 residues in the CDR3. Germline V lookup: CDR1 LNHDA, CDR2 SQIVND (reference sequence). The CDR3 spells CASSLTGNQPQHF. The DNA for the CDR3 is TGTGCCAGTAGTCTGACGGGAAATCAGCCCCAGCATTTT.

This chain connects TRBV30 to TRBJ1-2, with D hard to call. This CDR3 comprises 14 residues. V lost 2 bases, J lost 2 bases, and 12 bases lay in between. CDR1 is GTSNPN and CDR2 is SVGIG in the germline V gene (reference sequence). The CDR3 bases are TGTGCCTGGAGTCAAAGGACGGGGAACTATGGCTACACCTTC. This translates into CAWSQRTGNYGYTF.

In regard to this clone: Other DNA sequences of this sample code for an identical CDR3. CDR3 bases: TGTGCCAGCAGCGTAGCCGGCAACGGGGAGCTGTTTTTT. This encodes CASSVAGNGELFF. The chain has TRBV9 and TRBJ2-2; D is ambiguous. Germline-derived CDR1 and CDR2 are SGDLS and YYNGEE. V was pared by 0 bases and J by 7 bases, with 7 bases between. This CDR3 is 13 amino acids long.

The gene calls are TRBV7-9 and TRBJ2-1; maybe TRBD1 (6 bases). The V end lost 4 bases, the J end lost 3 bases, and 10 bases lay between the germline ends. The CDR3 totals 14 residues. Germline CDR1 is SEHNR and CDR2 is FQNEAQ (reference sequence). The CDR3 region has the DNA TGTGCCAGCAGCTGGGACAAGCGCTACAATGAGCAGTTCTTC. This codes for CASSWDKRYNEQFF.

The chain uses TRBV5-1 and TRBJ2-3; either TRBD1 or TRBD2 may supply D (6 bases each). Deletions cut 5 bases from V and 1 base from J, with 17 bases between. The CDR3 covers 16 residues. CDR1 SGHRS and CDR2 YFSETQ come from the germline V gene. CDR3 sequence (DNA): TGCGCCAGCAGACAAGGGGGGCCCCTGGGCACAGATACGCAGTATTTT. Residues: CASRQGGPLGTDTQYF.

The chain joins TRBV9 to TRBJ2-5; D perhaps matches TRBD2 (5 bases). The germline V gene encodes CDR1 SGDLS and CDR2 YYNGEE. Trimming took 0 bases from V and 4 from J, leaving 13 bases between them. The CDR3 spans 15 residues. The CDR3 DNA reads TGTGCCAGCAGCGTAGGAGTAGCGCTGGGAGAGACCCAGTACTTC. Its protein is CASSVGVALGETQYF.

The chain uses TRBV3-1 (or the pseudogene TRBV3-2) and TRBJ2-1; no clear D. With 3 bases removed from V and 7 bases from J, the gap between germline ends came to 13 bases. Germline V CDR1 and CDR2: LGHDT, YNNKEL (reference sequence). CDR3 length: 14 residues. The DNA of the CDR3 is TGTGCCAGCAGCCAGTTGAGGACGGTGAATGAGCAGTTCTTC. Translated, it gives CASSQLRTVNEQFF.

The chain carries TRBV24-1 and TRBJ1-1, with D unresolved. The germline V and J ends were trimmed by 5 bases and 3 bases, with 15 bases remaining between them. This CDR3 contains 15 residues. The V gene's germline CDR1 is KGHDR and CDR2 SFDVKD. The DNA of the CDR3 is TGTGCCACCAGTGCAGGAATCCCTGGTGACACTGAAGCTTTCTTT. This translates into CATSAGIPGDTEAFF.

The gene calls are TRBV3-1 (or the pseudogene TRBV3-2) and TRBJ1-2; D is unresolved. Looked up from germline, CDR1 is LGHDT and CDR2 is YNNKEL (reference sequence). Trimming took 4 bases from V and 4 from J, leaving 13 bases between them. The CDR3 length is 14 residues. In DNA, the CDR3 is TGTGCCAGCAGCCGAAAATTTGGCGCCTATGGCTACACCTTC. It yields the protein CASSRKFGAYGYTF.

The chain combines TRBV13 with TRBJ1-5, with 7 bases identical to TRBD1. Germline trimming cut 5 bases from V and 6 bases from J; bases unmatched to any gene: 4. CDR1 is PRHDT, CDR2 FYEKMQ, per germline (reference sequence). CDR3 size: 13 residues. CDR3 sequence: CASSTRQGQPQHF. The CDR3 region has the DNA TGTGCCAGCAGCACGAGACAGGGTCAGCCCCAGCATTTT. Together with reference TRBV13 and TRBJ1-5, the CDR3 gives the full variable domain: AAGVIQSPRHLIKEKRETATLKCYPIPRHDTVYWYQQGPGQDPQFLISFYEKMQSDKGSIPDRFSAQQFSDYHSELNMSSLELGDSALYFCASSTRQGQPQHFGDGTRLSIL.

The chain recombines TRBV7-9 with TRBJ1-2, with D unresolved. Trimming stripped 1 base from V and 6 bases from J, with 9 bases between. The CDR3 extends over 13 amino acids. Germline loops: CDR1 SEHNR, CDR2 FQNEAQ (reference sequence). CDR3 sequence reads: CASSLELKDGYTF. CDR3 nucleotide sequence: TGTGCCAGCAGCTTAGAACTGAAAGATGGCTACACCTTC.

The CDR3 protein is CASSPRQGGGTGELFF. The CDR3 bases are TGTGCCAGCAGCCCCCGACAGGGCGGGGGCACCGGGGAGCTGTTTTTT. The V call is TRBV11-3, the J call TRBJ2-2, with D perhaps TRBD1 or TRBD2 (7 bases each). The CDR3 is 16 residues long. Between the trimmed V and J ends, which lost 5 bases and 4 bases, there was a span of 17 bases. The germline CDR1 and CDR2 sequences are SGHNT and YENEEA.